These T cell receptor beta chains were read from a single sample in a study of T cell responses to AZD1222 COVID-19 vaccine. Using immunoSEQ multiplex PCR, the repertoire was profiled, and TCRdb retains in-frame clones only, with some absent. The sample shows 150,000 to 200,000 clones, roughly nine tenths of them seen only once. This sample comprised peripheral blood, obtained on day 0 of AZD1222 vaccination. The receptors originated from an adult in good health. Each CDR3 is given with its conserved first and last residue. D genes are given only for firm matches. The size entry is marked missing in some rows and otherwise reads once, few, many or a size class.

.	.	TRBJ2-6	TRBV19	TGTGCCAGTAGTATAGGGGTCCAGGCCTCTGGGGCCAACGTCCTGACTTTC	CASSIGVQASGANVLTF
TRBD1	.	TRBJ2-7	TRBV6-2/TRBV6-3	TGTGCCAGCAGTGATCCGGGACAGGGGGCTTACGAGCAGTACTTC	CASSDPGQGAYEQYF
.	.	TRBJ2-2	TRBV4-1	TGCGCCAGCAGCCAAGCTGTGGCGGGCGTTCCCACCGGGGAGCTGTTTTTT	CASSQAVAGVPTGELFF
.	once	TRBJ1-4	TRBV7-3	TGTGCAACTCTACCGCGGTGGCTCCAAACTAATGAAAAACTGTTTTTT	CATLPRWLQTNEKLFF
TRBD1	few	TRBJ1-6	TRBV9	TGTGCCAGCAGCTCATACAGGGGTTATAATTCACCCCTCCACTTT	CASSSYRGYNSPLHF
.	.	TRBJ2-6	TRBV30	TGTGCCTGGAGTCCCGGCTTCGGGGCCAACGTCCTGACTTTC	CAWSPGFGANVLTF
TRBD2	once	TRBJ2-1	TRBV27	TGTGCCAGCAGTTATGGACTAGCGGGAGAGTGGGGTGAGCAGTTCTTC	CASSYGLAGEWGEQFF
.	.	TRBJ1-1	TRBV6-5	TGTGCCAGCAGTTACTCGATGGGGGAGAGGACTGAAGCTTTCTTT	CASSYSMGERTEAFF
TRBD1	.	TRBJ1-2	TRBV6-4	TGTGCCAGCAGTGATTTTAACAGGGGGCTGGGCGGCTACACCTTC	CASSDFNRGLGGYTF
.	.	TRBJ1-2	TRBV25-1	TGTGCCAGCAGTGCTTGGGCGGGTGGCTACACCTTC	CASSAWAGGYTF
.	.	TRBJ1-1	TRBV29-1	TGCAGCGTCGACCTTGGCCGACAGACTGAAGCTTTCTTT	CSVDLGRQTEAFF
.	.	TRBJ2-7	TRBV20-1	TGCAGTGCTAGTTCTTCATCAGTGGCCTTCTACGAGCAGTACTTC	CSASSSSVAFYEQYF
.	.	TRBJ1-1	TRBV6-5	TGTGCCAGCAGTTCGGGACCATCGAATGAAGCTTTCTTT	CASSSGPSNEAFF
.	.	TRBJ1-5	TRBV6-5	TGTGCCAGCACTGCGGAACAGTTTAATCAGCCCCAGCATTTT	CASTAEQFNQPQHF
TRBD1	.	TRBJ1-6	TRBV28	TGTGCCAGCAGTTTCAGACAGGGGAATTCACCCCTCCACTTT	CASSFRQGNSPLHF
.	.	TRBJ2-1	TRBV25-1	TGTGCCAGCAGTGATATAGCGGACTCCTACAATGAGCAGTTCTTC	CASSDIADSYNEQFF
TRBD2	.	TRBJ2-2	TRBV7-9	TGTGCCAGCAGCCCTGTGGCGGGAGGGAACACCGGGGAGCTGTTTTTT	CASSPVAGGNTGELFF
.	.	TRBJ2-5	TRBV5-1	TGCGCCAGCAGCTGGCATGGGCAGGGGCACTCCCTCCAAGAGACCCAGTACTTC	CASSWHGQGHSLQETQYF
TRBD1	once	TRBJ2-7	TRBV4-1	TGCGCCAGCAGCCAAGTGGGTAGGGGACAGGGGTCCTACGAGCAGTACTTC	CASSQVGRGQGSYEQYF
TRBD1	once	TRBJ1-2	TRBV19	TGTGCCAGTAGTTCTAAAGACAGGGTTAAAAGTAGCGGCTACACCTTC	CASSSKDRVKSSGYTF
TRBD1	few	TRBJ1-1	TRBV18	TGTGCCAGCTCACCACCGTCCGGGACAGGTTATTTTTATGGCACTGAAGCTTTCTTT	CASSPPSGTGYFYGTEAFF
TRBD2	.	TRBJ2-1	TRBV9	TGTGCCAGCAGCGGGACTAGCGGAGGGAGCTCCTACAATGAGCAGTTCTTC	CASSGTSGGSSYNEQFF
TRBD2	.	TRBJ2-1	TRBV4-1	TGCGCCAGCAGCCAAGCACCGGGACTAGCGGGAGCTGGTGAGCAGTTCTTC	CASSQAPGLAGAGEQFF
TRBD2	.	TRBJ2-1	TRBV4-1	TGCGCCAGCAGCCGGAACGACGGGACTAGCGGGAGGAATGAGCAGTTCTTC	CASSRNDGTSGRNEQFF
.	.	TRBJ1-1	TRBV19	TGTGCCAGTAGTATCGGGGGAAACACTGAAGCTTTCTTT	CASSIGGNTEAFF
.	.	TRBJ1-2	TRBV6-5	TGTGCCAGCAGTTACGGCTCCAGGGACTATGGCTACACCTTC	CASSYGSRDYGYTF